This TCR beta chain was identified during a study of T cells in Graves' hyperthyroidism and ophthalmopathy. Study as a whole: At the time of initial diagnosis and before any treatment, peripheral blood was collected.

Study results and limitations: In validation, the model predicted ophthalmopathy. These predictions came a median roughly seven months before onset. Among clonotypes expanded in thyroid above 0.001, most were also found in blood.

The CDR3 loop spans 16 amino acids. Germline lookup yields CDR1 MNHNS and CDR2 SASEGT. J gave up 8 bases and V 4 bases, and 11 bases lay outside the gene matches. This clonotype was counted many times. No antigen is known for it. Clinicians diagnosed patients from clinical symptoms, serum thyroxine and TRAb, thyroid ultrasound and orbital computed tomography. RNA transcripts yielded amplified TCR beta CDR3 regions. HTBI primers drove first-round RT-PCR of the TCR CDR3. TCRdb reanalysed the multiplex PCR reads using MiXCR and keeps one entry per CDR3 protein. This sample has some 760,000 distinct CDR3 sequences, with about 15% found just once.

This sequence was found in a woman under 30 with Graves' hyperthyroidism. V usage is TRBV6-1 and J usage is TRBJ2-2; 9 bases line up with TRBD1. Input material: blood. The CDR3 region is CASSGWTGDLVGELFF. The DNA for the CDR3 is TGTGCCAGCAGTGGATGGACAGGGGACCTTGTTGGGGAGCTGTTTTTT.